Reported below is one TCR beta chain. Its antigen is unidentified. This record belongs to a study of T cell responses to AZD1222 COVID-19 vaccine. Clones were read by immunoSEQ multiplex PCR, and TCRdb kept only the in-frame ones, dropping some. The data hold more than 110,000 clones, with approximately 83% observed a single time. Broader study findings: Clonal diversity may have been underestimated, and the donors were mostly white British, with more females than males. All repertoire sampling was performed exclusively after the peak T cell response. Among AZD1222 vaccinees, only five or six were seropositive at baseline.

This clonotype was sampled from an adult in good health. Material: peripheral blood, obtained on day 0 of AZD1222 vaccination.

The CDR3 here is CASRSDRNYGYTF. CDR3 sequence (DNA): TGTGCCAGCAGATCGGACAGGAACTATGGCTACACCTTC. The V gene is TRBV7-9, the J gene TRBJ1-2; 7 nucleotides agree with TRBD1. In germline, CDR1 is SEHNR, CDR2 FQNEAQ (reference sequence). The CDR3 has 13 residues. The V gene end was trimmed by 6 bases and the J gene end by 2 bases; junction bases not matched to a gene: 3.